These 26 T cell receptor beta chains came from one sample sequenced in a study of post-analysis software for immune sequencing data. General study results and limits: Four or five TRBV segments, including TRBV5-6, TRBV5-1 and TRBV20-1, were more frequent in patients than controls.

Antigen specificity for these receptors is unknown. Tagging with unique molecular identifiers was a feature of the TCR beta cDNA libraries. TCRdb re-called the PCR reads through MiXCR, storing one row per CDR3 protein. The table has around 400,000 distinct CDR3 sequences, 30% to 45% seen once. Sequences were obtained from blood. These receptors were taken from a girl aged 2-10 years with multiple sclerosis.

The V call is TRBV29-1, the J call TRBJ1-2; the match to TRBD1 covers 7 bases. Germline CDR1 reads SQVTM; CDR2 reads ANQGSEA. V lost 6 bases, J lost 3 bases, and 7 bases stayed unmatched. The CDR3 spans 13 residues. CDR3 sequence reads: CSVYRGAYYGYTF. The CDR3 DNA follows: TGCAGCGTGTACAGGGGAGCGTACTATGGCTACACCTTC.

The V gene is TRBV7-2, the J gene TRBJ2-1; 12 bases map to TRBD2. Per the germline V gene, CDR1 is SGHTA and CDR2 is FQGNSA. The ends lost 5 bases at V and 12 bases at J; junction bases unmatched: 11. The CDR3 contains 15 residues. The CDR3 sequence: CASSPRLAGADTQFF. CDR3 nucleotides: TGTGCCAGCAGCCCCCGACTAGCGGGAGCAGATACGCAGTTCTTC.

The sample holds a few counts of this clonotype. The chain combines TRBV7-2 with TRBJ2-3, with D tentatively TRBD1 (6 bases). Between the trimmed V and J ends, which lost 5 bases and 3 bases, there was a span of 15 bases. Germline CDR1 and CDR2: SGHTA and FQGNSA. The CDR3 spans 15 residues. The CDR3 DNA is TGTGCCAGCAGCACATACACAGGGTCGACAGATACGCAGTATTTT. It is translated as CASSTYTGSTDTQYF.

This clonotype was counted between two and nine times. This chain joins TRBV6-1 and TRBJ2-7, with D perhaps being TRBD1 or TRBD2 (5 bases each). The CDR3 totals 13 residues. V was shortened by 2 bases and J by 2 bases, with 7 bases between the two germline ends. From germline, CDR1 is MNHNS and CDR2 SASEGT. The DNA of the CDR3 is TGTGCCAGCAGTGAAAGGGACCCCTACGAGCAGTACTTC. Its translation: CASSERDPYEQYF.

The chain is built from TRBV9 and TRBJ2-1; TRBD2 aligns across 11 bases. This CDR3 contains 14 residues. Germline V gives CDR1 SGDLS, CDR2 YYNGEE. The V gene end was trimmed by 4 bases and the J gene end by 8 bases; junction bases not matched to a gene: 5. The CDR3 region has the DNA TGTGCCAGCAGCCAACTAGCGGGAGTCCATGAGCAGTTCTTC. Protein sequence: CASSQLAGVHEQFF.

This chain links TRBV6-2 or TRBV6-3 with TRBJ1-5, with D possibly matching TRBD1 (5 bases). V was cut by 2 bases and J by 1 base, with 18 bases left in between. This CDR3 region has 18 residues. Germline lookup yields CDR1 MNHEY and CDR2 SVGEGT. The CDR3 bases are TGTGCCAGCAGTTACCCCACCGGCCAGGGTGTAAGCAATCAGCCCCAGCATTTT. As protein: CASSYPTGQGVSNQPQHF.

This clonotype occurred a few times. The rearrangement joins TRBV7-2 to TRBJ2-5; either TRBD1 or TRBD2 may fit D (5 bases each). The CDR3 is 18 amino acids. Germline loops: CDR1 SGHTA, CDR2 FQGNSA. Trimming removed 1 base at V and 5 bases at J, with 23 bases between. The CDR3 protein is CASSLGGFADTAGETQYF. The CDR3 region has the DNA TGTGCCAGCAGCTTAGGAGGGTTTGCGGACACCGCCGGGGAGACCCAGTACTTC.

The chain has TRBV5-1 and TRBJ2-5; the D is unclear. The V end lost 3 bases, the J end lost 1 base, and 19 bases lay between the germline ends. CDR1 is SGHRS and CDR2 is YFSETQ in the germline V gene. There are 17 residues in the CDR3. The CDR3 reads CASSSPAQYALQETQYF. CDR3 DNA sequence: TGCGCCAGCAGCTCCCCCGCACAATATGCGCTCCAAGAGACCCAGTACTTC.

The rearrangement uses TRBV11-1 and TRBJ2-3; TRBD2 agrees at 13 bases. This CDR3 comprises 16 residues. J lost 4 bases, V lost 5 bases, and 6 bases had no gene match. CDR1 and CDR2 (germline): SGHAT, FQDESV (reference sequence). DNA for the CDR3: TGTGCCAGCAGCCTTGGACTAGCGGGAGCCCCAGATACGCAGTATTTT. Protein sequence: CASSLGLAGAPDTQYF.

This clonotype was seen a handful of times. CDR3: CASSFGSEQETQYF. The CDR3 DNA is TGTGCCAGCAGCTTTGGCAGCGAGCAAGAGACCCAGTACTTC. V gene TRBV5-5 combines with J gene TRBJ2-5; D call uncertain. The V end lost 2 bases, the J end lost 2 bases, and 10 bases lay between the germline ends. From germline, CDR1 is SGHKS and CDR2 YYEKEE (reference sequence). The CDR3 spans 14 residues.

The chain links TRBV5-1 to TRBJ2-7; TRBD2 agrees at 10 bases. There are 15 residues in the CDR3. J was trimmed by 2 bases and V by 4 bases; bases with no gene match: 6. In germline, CDR1 is SGHRS, CDR2 YFSETQ. The CDR3 loop is CASSERTSGTYEQYF. The CDR3 nucleotides read TGCGCCAGCAGCGAACGGACTAGCGGCACCTACGAGCAGTACTTC.

The chain carries TRBV12-3 or TRBV12-4 and TRBJ2-3; D not certain. V lost 8 bases, J lost 6 bases, and 18 bases lay in between. The CDR3 has 14 residues. CDR3 sequence: CASSLAARSDTQYF. DNA of the CDR3: TGTGCCAGCTCACTCGCGGCCCGATCCGATACGCAGTATTTT.

This rearrangement joins TRBV4-1 to TRBJ2-3; 8 bases map to TRBD2. This CDR3 is built from 15 residues. V dropped 5 bases and J dropped 3; count of bases not matched to a gene: 7. Germline V gives CDR1 MGHRA, CDR2 YSYEKL. The chain's CDR3 is CASSSRGGTTDTQYF. The CDR3 nucleotides are TGCGCCAGCAGCTCCCGGGGGGGGACGACAGATACGCAGTATTTT.

There are a few counts of this clonotype. V usage is TRBV5-1 and J usage is TRBJ2-1, with D unresolved. The CDR3 loop spans 18 amino acids. V was pared by 2 bases and J by 0 bases, with 18 bases between. CDR1 is SGHRS and CDR2 is YFSETQ in the germline V gene. The CDR3 spells CASSFVLPWWGSYNEQFF. The CDR3 DNA sequence: TGCGCCAGCAGCTTTGTACTCCCGTGGTGGGGCTCCTACAATGAGCAGTTCTTC.

This chain joins TRBV7-8 and TRBJ2-1, with 8 bases fitting TRBD2. The V and J ends lost 9 bases and 9 bases, in that order; junction bases with no gene match: 16. The CDR3 length is 15 residues. Germline CDR1 SGHVS, CDR2 FQNEAQ. CDR3 DNA sequence: TGTGCCAGTAAGCGGGGGCCCCGTCTCTCAGGTGAGCAGTTCTTC. Translated: CASKRGPRLSGEQFF.

The rearrangement links TRBV28 to TRBJ1-6, with D perhaps matching TRBD1 (5 bases). Trimming took off 3 bases at V and 10 bases at J, with 10 bases between the two ends. CDR1 is MDHEN, CDR2 SYDVKM, per germline. There are 13 residues in the CDR3. The chain's CDR3 is CASSFHSGSPLHF. CDR3 bases: TGTGCCAGCAGTTTCCACTCAGGGTCACCCCTCCACTTT.

The CDR3 loop is CASRLDRVSYEQYF. The CDR3 nucleotides read TGTGCCAGCAGGCTTGACAGGGTTTCCTACGAGCAGTACTTC. The chain carries TRBV28 and TRBJ2-7, with 7 nucleotides matching TRBD1. The CDR3 spans 14 residues. Germline CDR1 is MDHEN and CDR2 is SYDVKM. V dropped 6 bases and J dropped 1; count of bases not matched to a gene: 6. Full variable domain (outside the CDR3, taken from reference TRBV28 and TRBJ2-7): DVKVTQSSRYLVKRTGEKVFLECVQDMDHENMFWYRQDPGLGLRLIYFSYDVKMKEKGDIPEGYSVSREKKERFSLILESASTNQTSMYLCASRLDRVSYEQYFGPGTRLTVT.

Comment on this clonotype: The junction departs from germline at one end; a sequencing error may be responsible. The CDR3 bases are TGCGCCAACAGCACCACTGGGGTAGCGGGGGTCAATGAGCAGTTCTTC. The encoded protein is CANSTTGVAGVNEQFF. This sequence joins TRBV5-1 and TRBJ2-1; 9 nucleotides match TRBD2. CDR1 and CDR2 (germline): SGHRS, YFSETQ. The CDR3 is 16 amino acids.

In its sample, this clonotype was seen a few times. The J gene is TRBJ2-3, the V gene TRBV7-8, with 12 nucleotides matching TRBD2. Per germline, CDR1 SGHVS and CDR2 FQNEAQ. Trimming took 3 bases from V and 1 from J; bases not matched to a gene: 8. This CDR3 has 18 amino acids. The CDR3 is CASSLRLAGDLGTDTQYF. The CDR3 DNA follows: TGTGCCAGCAGCTTGAGACTAGCGGGAGACCTTGGCACAGATACGCAGTATTTT.

At least ten counts were recorded for this clonotype. The rearrangement uses TRBV29-1 and TRBJ2-1, with no clear D. Trimming took off 4 bases at V and 9 bases at J, with 13 bases between the two ends. Germline values: CDR1 SQVTM, CDR2 ANQGSEA. CDR3 length: 12 amino acids. The CDR3 DNA reads as TGCAGCGTTGTAGGTGTGAACATTGAGCAGTTCTTC. Translating it yields CSVVGVNIEQFF.

This clonotype was counted only a few times. The chain carries TRBV5-1 and TRBJ1-2; 7 bases fit TRBD1. V lost 3 bases and J lost 6; bases outside the gene matches: 8. CDR3 length: 14 amino acids. Germline V gene lookup returns CDR1 SGHRS and CDR2 YFSETQ. The CDR3 here is CASSYGTGVNGYTF. CDR3 nucleotide sequence: TGCGCCAGCAGCTATGGAACAGGGGTTAATGGCTACACCTTC. The entire variable domain, with the rest obtained from reference TRBV5-1 and TRBJ1-2, is as follows: KAGVTQTPRYLIKTRGQQVTLSCSPISGHRSVSWYQQTPGQGLQFLFEYFSETQRNKGNFPGRFSGRQFSNSRSEMNVSTLELGDSALYLCASSYGTGVNGYTFGSGTRLTVV.

This chain joins TRBV7-6 and TRBJ2-4; TRBD1 aligns across 7 bases. V gave up 5 bases and J gave up 1 base; unmatched junction bases: 8. Looked up from germline, CDR1 is SGHVS and CDR2 is FNYEAQ. The CDR3 sequence is 16 residues long. CDR3 sequence (DNA): TGTGCCAGCAGCACGGCCCGGACAGGCGCCAAAAACATTCAGTACTTC. It specifies CASSTARTGAKNIQYF. The full variable domain, completed using reference TRBV7-6 and TRBJ2-4, is GAGVSQSPRYKVTKRGQDVALRCDPISGHVSLYWYRQALGQGPEFLTYFNYEAQQDKSGLPNDRFSAERPEGSISTLTIQRTEQRDSAMYRCASSTARTGAKNIQYFGAGTRLSVL.

This clonotype was counted between two and nine times. The gene calls are TRBV6-5 and TRBJ2-5, with D perhaps assigned TRBD1 or TRBD2 (5 bases each). CDR1 is MNHEY and CDR2 is SVGAGI in the germline V gene. The CDR3 covers 12 residues. V was trimmed by 7 bases and J by 4 bases, leaving 10 bases between them. CDR3 in DNA: TGTGCCAGCAACTCAGGGAGAGAGACCCAGTACTTC. Amino acids: CASNSGRETQYF.

The V call is TRBV10-3, the J call TRBJ2-3; D is possibly TRBD1 (6 bases). There are 12 residues in the CDR3. Germline V gene sequence: CDR1 ENHRY, CDR2 SYGVKD. V lost 10 bases and J 7 bases, leaving 15 bases between the germline ends. CDR3: CATETRGNTQYF. CDR3 DNA sequence: TGTGCCACAGAGACCAGGGGAAATACGCAGTATTTT.

The chain uses TRBV7-3 and TRBJ1-1, with 9 bases aligning to TRBD1. The V and J ends lost 5 bases and 5 bases, in that order; junction bases with no gene match: 6. The CDR3 is made up of 14 amino acids. The V gene's germline CDR1 is SGHTA and CDR2 FQGTGA. CDR3 DNA sequence: TGTGCCAGCAGCCGGGGACAGGGAAGAACTGAAGCTTTCTTT. Its protein is CASSRGQGRTEAFF.

The V gene is TRBV11-2, the J gene TRBJ1-4, with TRBD1 as a possible D gene (5 bases). This CDR3 spans 14 amino acids. Trimming removed 2 bases at V and 8 bases at J, with 12 bases between. CDR1 and CDR2 (germline): SGHAT, FQNNGV. The CDR3 DNA follows: TGTGCCAGCAGCTTAACCGTAGGGGACGAAAAACTGTTTTTT. Translation: CASSLTVGDEKLFF.